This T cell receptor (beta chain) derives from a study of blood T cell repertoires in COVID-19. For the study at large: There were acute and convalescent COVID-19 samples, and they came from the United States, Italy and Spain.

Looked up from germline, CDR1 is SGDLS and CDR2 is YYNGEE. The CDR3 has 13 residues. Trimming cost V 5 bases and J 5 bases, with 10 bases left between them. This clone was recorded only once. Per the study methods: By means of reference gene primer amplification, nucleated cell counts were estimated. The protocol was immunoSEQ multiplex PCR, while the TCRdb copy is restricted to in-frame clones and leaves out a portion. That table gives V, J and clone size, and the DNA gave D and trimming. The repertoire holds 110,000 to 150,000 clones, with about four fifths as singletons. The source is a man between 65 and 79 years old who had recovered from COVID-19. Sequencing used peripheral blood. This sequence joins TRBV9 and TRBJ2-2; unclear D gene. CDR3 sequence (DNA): TGTGCCAGCAGTTTTCTTAATACCGGGGAGCTGTTTTTT. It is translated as CASSFLNTGELFF.